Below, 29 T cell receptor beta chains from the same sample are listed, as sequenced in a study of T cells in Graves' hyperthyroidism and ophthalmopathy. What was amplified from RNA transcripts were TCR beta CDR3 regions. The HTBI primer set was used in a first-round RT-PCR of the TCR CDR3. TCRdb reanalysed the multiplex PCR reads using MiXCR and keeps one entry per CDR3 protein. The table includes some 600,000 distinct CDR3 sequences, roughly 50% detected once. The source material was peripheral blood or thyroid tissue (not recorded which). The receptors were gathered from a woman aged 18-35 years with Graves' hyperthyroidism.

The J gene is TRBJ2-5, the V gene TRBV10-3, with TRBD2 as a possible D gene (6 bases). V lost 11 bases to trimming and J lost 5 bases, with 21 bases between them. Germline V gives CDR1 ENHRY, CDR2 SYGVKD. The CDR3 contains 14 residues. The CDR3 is CACSLDAGFETQYF. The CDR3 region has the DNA TGTGCCTGCAGTTTAGATGCGGGATTCGAGACCCAGTACTTC.

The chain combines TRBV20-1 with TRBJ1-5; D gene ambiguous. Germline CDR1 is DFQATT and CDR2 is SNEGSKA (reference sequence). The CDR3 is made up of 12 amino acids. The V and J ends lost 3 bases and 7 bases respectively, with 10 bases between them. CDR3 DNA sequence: TGCAGTGCTAGTTCAGGTCGACAGCCCCAGCATTTT. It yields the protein CSASSGRQPQHF.

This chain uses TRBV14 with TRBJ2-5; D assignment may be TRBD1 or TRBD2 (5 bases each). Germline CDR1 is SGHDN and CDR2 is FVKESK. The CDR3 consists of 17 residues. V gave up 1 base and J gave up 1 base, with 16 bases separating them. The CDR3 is CASSQGGNRGSQETQYF. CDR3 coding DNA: TGTGCCAGCAGCCAAGGAGGTAATCGGGGCTCCCAAGAGACCCAGTACTTC.

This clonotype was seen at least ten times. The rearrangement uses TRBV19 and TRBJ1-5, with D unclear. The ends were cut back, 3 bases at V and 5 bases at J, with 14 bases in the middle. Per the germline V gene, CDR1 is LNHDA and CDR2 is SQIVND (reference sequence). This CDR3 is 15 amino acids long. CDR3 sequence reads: CASSIGTNWDQPQHF. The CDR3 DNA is TGTGCCAGTAGTATTGGTACAAATTGGGATCAGCCCCAGCATTTT. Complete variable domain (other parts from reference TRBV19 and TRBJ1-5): DGGITQSPKYLFRKEGQNVTLSCEQNLNHDAMYWYRQDPGQGLRLIYYSQIVNDFQKGDIAEGYSVSREKKESFPLTVTSAQKNPTAFYLCASSIGTNWDQPQHFGDGTRLSIL.

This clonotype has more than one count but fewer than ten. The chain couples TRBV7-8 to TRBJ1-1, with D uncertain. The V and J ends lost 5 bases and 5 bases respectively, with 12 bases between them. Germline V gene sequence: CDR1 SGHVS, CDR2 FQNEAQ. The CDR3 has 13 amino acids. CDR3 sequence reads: CASSGWLGTEAFF. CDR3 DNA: TGTGCCAGCAGCGGCTGGCTGGGGACTGAAGCTTTCTTT.

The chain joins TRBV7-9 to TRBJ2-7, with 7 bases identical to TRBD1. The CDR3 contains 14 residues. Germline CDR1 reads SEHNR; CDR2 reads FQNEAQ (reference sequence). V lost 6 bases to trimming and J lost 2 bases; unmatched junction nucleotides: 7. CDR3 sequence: CASRADRDPYEQYF. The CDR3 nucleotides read TGTGCCAGCAGAGCTGACAGGGATCCCTACGAGCAGTACTTC.

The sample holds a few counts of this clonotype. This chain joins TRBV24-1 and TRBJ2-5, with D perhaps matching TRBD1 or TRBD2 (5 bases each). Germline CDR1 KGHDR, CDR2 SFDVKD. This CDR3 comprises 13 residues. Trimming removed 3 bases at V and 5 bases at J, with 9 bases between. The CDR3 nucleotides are TGTGCCACCAGTGATCCGGGACGGGAGACCCAGTACTTC. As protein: CATSDPGRETQYF.

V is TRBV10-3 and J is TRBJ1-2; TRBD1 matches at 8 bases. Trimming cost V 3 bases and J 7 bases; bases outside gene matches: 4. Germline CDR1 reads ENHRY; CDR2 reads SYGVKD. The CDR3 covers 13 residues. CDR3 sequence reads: CAISEGQGGGYTF. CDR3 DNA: TGTGCCATCAGTGAAGGACAGGGAGGTGGCTACACCTTC.

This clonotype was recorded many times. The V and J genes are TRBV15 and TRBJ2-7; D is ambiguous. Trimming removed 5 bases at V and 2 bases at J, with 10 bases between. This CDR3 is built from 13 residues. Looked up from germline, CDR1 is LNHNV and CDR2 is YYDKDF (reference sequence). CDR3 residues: CATSASTAYEQYF. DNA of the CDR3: TGTGCCACCAGCGCCAGTACCGCCTACGAGCAGTACTTC.

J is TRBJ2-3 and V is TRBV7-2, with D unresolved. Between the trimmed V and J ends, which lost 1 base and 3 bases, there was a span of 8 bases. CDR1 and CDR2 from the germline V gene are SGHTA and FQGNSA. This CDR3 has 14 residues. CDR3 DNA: TGTGCCAGCAGCTTAGTAATGGGGACAGATACGCAGTATTTT. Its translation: CASSLVMGTDTQYF.

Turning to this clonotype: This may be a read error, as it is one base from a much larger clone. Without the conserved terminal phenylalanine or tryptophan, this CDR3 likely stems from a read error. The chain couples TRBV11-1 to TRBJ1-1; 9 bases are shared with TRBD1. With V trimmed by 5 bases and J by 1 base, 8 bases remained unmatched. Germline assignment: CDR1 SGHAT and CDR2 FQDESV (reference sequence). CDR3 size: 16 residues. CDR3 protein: CASSVSRGQGNTEAFL. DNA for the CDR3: TGTGCCAGCAGCGTGTCTAGGGGACAGGGGAACACTGAAGCTTTCCTT.

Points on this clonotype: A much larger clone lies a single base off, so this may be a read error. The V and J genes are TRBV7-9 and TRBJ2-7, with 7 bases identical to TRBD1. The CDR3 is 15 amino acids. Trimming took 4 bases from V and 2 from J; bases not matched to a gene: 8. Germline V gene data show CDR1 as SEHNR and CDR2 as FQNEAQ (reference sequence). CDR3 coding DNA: TGTGCCAGCAGCTCTCGAGCCGGGACAGCCTACGAGCAGTACTTC. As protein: CASSSRAGTAYEQYF.

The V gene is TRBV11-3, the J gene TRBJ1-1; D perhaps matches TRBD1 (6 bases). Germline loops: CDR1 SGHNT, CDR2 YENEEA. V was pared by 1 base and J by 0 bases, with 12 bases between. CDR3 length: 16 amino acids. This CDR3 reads CASSLGAGDMNTEAFF. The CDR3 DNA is TGTGCCAGCAGCTTAGGTGCAGGGGATATGAACACTGAAGCTTTCTTT.

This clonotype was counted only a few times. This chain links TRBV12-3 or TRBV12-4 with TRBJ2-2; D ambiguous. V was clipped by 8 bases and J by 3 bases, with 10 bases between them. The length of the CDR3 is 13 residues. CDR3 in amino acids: CASSWKDTGELFF. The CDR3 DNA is TGTGCCAGCTCGTGGAAAGACACCGGGGAGCTGTTTTTT.

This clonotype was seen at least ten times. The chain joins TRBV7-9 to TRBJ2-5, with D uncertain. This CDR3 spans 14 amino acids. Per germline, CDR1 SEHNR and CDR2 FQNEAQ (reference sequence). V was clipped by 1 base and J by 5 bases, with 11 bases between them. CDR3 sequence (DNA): TGTGCCAGCAGCTTAGAGTCTAGGACCGAGACCCAGTACTTC. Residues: CASSLESRTETQYF. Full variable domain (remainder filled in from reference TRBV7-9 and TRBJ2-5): DTGVSQNPRHKITKRGQNVTFRCDPISEHNRLYWYRQTLGQGPEFLTYFQNEAQLEKSRLLSDRFSAERPKGSFSTLEIQRTEQGDSAMYLCASSLESRTETQYFGPGTRLLVL.

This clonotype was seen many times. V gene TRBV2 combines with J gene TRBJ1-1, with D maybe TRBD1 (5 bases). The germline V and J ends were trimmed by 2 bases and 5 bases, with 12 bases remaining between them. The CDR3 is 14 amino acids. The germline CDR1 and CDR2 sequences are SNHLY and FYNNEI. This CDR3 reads CASSELRVGTEAFF. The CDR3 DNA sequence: TGTGCCAGCAGTGAACTCAGGGTGGGAACTGAAGCTTTCTTT.

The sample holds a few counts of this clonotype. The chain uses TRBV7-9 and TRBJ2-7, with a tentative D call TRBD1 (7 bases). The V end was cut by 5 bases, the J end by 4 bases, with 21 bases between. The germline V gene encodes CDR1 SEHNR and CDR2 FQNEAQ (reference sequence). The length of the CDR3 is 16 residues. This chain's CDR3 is CASSTSPAGGIYEQYF. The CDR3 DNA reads TGTGCCAGCAGCACCTCCCCGGCAGGGGGGATTTACGAGCAGTACTTC.

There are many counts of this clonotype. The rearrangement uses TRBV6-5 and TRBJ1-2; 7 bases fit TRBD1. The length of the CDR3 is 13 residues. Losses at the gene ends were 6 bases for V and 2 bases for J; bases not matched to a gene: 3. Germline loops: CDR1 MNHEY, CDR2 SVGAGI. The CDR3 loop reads CASRGTVNYGYTF. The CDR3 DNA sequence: TGTGCCAGCAGAGGGACAGTAAACTATGGCTACACCTTC.

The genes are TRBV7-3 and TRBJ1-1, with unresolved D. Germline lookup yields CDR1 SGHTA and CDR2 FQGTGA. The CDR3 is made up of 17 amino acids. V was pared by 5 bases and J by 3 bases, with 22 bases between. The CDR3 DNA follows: TGTGCCAGCAGCCAAGACCCGGCGGTGAAATTTTACACTGAAGCTTTCTTT. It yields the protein CASSQDPAVKFYTEAFF.

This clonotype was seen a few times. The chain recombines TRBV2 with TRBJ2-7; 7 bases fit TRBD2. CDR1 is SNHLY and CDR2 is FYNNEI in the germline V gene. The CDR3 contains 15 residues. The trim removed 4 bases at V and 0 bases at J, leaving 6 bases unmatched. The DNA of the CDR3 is TGTGCCAGCAGTGTAGGACGGGGGGACTCCTACGAGCAGTACTTC. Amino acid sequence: CASSVGRGDSYEQYF.

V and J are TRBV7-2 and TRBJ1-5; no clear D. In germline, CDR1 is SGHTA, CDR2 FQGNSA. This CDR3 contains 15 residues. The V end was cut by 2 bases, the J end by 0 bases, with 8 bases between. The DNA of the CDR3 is TGTGCCAGCAGCTTATCACGGACTAGCAATCAGCCCCAGCATTTT. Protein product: CASSLSRTSNQPQHF. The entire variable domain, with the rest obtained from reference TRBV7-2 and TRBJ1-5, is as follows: GAGVSQSPSNKVTEKGKDVELRCDPISGHTALYWYRQSLGQGLEFLIYFQGNSAPDKSGLPSDRFSAERTGGSVSTLTIQRTQQEDSAVYLCASSLSRTSNQPQHFGDGTRLSIL.

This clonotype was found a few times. This CDR3 is CASSEEGGEQYF. CDR3 in DNA: TGTGCCAGCAGTGAAGAGGGTGGCGAGCAGTACTTC. The gene calls are TRBV2 and TRBJ2-7; D gene unclear. V shed 1 base and J shed 6 bases, with 7 bases lying between them. The CDR3 totals 12 residues. Germline values: CDR1 SNHLY, CDR2 FYNNEI.

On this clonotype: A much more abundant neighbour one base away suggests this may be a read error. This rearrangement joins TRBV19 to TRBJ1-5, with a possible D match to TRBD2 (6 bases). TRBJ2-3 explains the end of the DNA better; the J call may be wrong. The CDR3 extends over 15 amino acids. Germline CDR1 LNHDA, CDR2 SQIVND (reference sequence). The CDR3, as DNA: TGTGCCAGTACCATGGGGGTTAGCGGCAATCAGCCCCAGTATTTT. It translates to CASTMGVSGNQPQYF.

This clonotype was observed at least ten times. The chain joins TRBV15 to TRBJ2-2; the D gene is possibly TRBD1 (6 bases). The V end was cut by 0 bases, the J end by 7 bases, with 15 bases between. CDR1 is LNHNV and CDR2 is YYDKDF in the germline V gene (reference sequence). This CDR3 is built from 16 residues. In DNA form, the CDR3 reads TGTGCCACCAGCAGAGAGGGGACAAAGACGGTCGGGGAGCTGTTTTTT. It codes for CATSREGTKTVGELFF.

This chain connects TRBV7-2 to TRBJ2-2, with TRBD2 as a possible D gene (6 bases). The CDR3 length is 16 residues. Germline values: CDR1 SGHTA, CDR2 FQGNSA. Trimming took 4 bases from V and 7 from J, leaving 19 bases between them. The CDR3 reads CASSWPGLLLVGELFF. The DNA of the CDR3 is TGTGCCAGCAGCTGGCCGGGACTTTTACTTGTCGGGGAGCTGTTTTTT.

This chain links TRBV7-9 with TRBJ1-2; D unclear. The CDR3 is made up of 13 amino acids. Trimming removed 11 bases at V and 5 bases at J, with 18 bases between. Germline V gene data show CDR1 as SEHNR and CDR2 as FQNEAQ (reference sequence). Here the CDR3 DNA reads TGTGCCTGGAGTGTACGAGGGAAATATGGCTACACCTTC. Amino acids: CAWSVRGKYGYTF.

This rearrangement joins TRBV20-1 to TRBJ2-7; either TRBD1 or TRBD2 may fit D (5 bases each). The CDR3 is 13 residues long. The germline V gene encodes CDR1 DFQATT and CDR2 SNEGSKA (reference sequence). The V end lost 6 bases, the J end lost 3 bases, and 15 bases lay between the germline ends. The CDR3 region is CSAWDLGRYEQYF. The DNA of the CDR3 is TGCAGTGCCTGGGACCTAGGCCGCTACGAGCAGTACTTC.

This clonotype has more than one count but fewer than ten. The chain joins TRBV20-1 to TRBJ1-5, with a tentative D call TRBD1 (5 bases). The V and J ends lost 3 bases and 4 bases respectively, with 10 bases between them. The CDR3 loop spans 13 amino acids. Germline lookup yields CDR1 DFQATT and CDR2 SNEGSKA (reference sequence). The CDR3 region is CSASGGINQPQHF. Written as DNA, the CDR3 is TGCAGTGCTAGTGGGGGGATTAATCAGCCCCAGCATTTT.

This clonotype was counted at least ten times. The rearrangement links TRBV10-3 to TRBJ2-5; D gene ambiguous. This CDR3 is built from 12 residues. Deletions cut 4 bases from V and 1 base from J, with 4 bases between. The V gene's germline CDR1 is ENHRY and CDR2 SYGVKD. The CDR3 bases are TGTGCCATCAGTGCGAGCCAAGAGACCCAGTACTTC. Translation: CAISASQETQYF.